The TCR beta chain under discussion was sequenced for a study of T cell responses to AZD1222 COVID-19 vaccine. Overall study findings and caveats: Only five or six AZD1222 recipients were seropositive at baseline. The study found Spike-specific TCR breadth and depth rose after two AZD1222 doses. Across the whole spike, CD4 TCRs peaked at regions 160-218 and 743-854. The peak T cell response came first, and repertoires were sampled only after it.

Data came from immunoSEQ multiplex PCR; TCRdb stores just in-frame clones and leaves some out. The sample yields over 100,000 clones, about 89% seen once. CDR3 length equals 13 residues. Germline V gene sequence: CDR1 MNHEY, CDR2 SVGEGT. The germline V and J ends were trimmed by 6 bases and 10 bases, with 16 bases remaining between them. For this clone: Antigen unknown.

The chain combines TRBV6-2 or TRBV6-3 with TRBJ2-1; perhaps TRBD2 as D (6 bases). The sequenced sample was peripheral blood, obtained on day 0 of AZD1222 vaccination. This receptor was obtained from an adult in good health. The CDR3 protein is CASSPGGAGEQFF. The CDR3 nucleotides are TGTGCCAGCAGCCCAGGCGGGGCTGGAGAGCAGTTCTTC.